The rows below give T cell receptor beta chains drawn from one sample of a study of blood T cell repertoires in COVID-19. Sequencing used immunoSEQ multiplex PCR; TCRdb keeps in-frame clones, though not all of them. The table lists tens of thousands of clones, 65% to 90% of them singletons. Sequences were obtained from peripheral blood. The receptors here all came from a woman aged 60-75 years with active COVID-19. Each CDR3 is given with its conserved first and last residue. D genes are given only for firm matches. Size tells how often a clone was seen (once, few, many) or the class of an expanded clone, and some rows leave it out.

clone_size d_call j_call v_call cdr3_nt cdr3_aa
- TRBD2 TRBJ2-5 TRBV7-7 TGTGCCAGCAATCCTCCGAATGGGACTAGCGGGAGAGGTAAACCAGGAGAGACCCAGTACTTC CASNPPNGTSGRGKPGETQYF
- TRBD1 TRBJ1-2 TRBV18 TGTGCCAGCTCATTGGGACAGAGTCTTGGCTACACCTTC CASSLGQSLGYTF
- TRBD1 TRBJ1-4 TRBV19 TGTGCCAGTAGTATGGACCCTCCGGGACAGGGAGGCGAAAAACTGTTTTTT CASSMDPPGQGGEKLFF
- TRBD2 TRBJ2-7 TRBV18 TGTGCCAGCTCACAATATAGCGGGGGGGCCTGGGAGCAGTACTTC CASSQYSGGAWEQYF
- - TRBJ2-2 TRBV30 TGTGCCTGGAGTGTAGGAGGTGCGAACACCGGGGAGCTGTTTTTT CAWSVGGANTGELFF
- - TRBJ2-2 TRBV19 TGTGCCAGTAGTAGATCTGGGCCAGAGCTGTTTTTT CASSRSGPELFF
- TRBD1 TRBJ2-7 TRBV4-1 TGCGCCAGCAGCCAACCGGGACAGGGGCTGGGGTACGAGCAGTACTTC CASSQPGQGLGYEQYF
- TRBD2 TRBJ2-5 TRBV2 TGTGCCAGCAGTGGTTTGGTAGCGGGGATCCAAGAGACCCAGTACTTC CASSGLVAGIQETQYF
- TRBD2 TRBJ2-1 TRBV2 TGTGCCAGCAGTCCGGGACTAGCGGTTCGGTACAATGAGCAGTTCTTC CASSPGLAVRYNEQFF
- TRBD1 TRBJ1-2 TRBV7-3 TGTGCCAGCAGGCCGGGACAGCAGTCTTATGGCTACACCTTC CASRPGQQSYGYTF
- - TRBJ2-1 TRBV7-3 TGTGCCAGCAGCCCGGATCGTACTAGGGAGCAGTTCTTC CASSPDRTREQFF
few - TRBJ2-7 TRBV2 TGTGCCAGCAACGACCCCCGGACACCCTTGGTCCACGAGCAGTACTTC CASNDPRTPLVHEQYF
few TRBD1 TRBJ1-2 TRBV3-1/TRBV3-2 TGTGCCAGCAGTCAAGCCGGGACAGGGACGGGAGGCTACACCTTC CASSQAGTGTGGYTF
- TRBD1 TRBJ1-2 TRBV29-1 TGCAGCGTTGGGACAGGGATCGAGCCGGATGGCTACACCTTC CSVGTGIEPDGYTF
few - TRBJ2-2 TRBV4-1 TGCGCCAGCAGCCTCGAAGGGGCATACACCGGGGAGCTGTTTTTT CASSLEGAYTGELFF
- - TRBJ2-5 TRBV4-2 TGTGCCAGCAGCACCTCGGGACTTTTTCAAGAGACCCAGTACTTC CASSTSGLFQETQYF
- - TRBJ2-1 TRBV5-5 TGTGCCAGCAGTCTGGACTGGCAAGCCTCCTACAATGAGCAGTTCTTC CASSLDWQASYNEQFF
- - TRBJ2-5 TRBV4-1 TGCGCCAGCAGCCAGTGGGCAGCTCAAGAGACCCAGTACTTC CASSQWAAQETQYF
- - TRBJ2-1 TRBV18 TGTGCCAGCTCACCGCGGCCATTGGGGGCCGGCTCCTACAATGAGCAGTTCTTC CASSPRPLGAGSYNEQFF
- - TRBJ2-7 TRBV3-1/TRBV3-2 TGTGCCAGCAGCCAAGAATTGTGCTGGACTTGGACTTTAGATCCGTACTTC CASSQELCWTWTLDPYF
- TRBD1 TRBJ2-1 TRBV15 TGTGCCACCAGCAGAGATACCCCACAGGGGACCTACAATGAGCAGTTCTTC CATSRDTPQGTYNEQFF
- - TRBJ2-2 TRBV18 TGTGCCAGCTCACAGGAGGTTGGCACCGGGGAGCTGTTTTTT CASSQEVGTGELFF
- - TRBJ2-1 TRBV12-5 TGTGCTAGGGATTTTAGGACCAGGACAAATTACAATGAGCAGTTCTTC CARDFRTRTNYNEQFF
- TRBD1 TRBJ2-2 TRBV28 TGTGCCAGCAGTTTTCTCGGGACAGCGAACACCGGGGAGCTGTTTTTT CASSFLGTANTGELFF
- - TRBJ1-5 TRBV6-1 TGTGCCAGCAGTGAGCTGCGGGGGACCCATAGCAATCAGCCCCAGCATTTT CASSELRGTHSNQPQHF
- TRBD2 TRBJ2-3 TRBV4-1 TGCGCCAGCAGCCAAGATGGTGCGGGGGGTCTCACAGATACGCAGTATTTT CASSQDGAGGLTDTQYF
few - TRBJ1-3 TRBV6-5 TGTGCCTCAGGTTCCAACTCTGGAAACACCATATATTTT CASGSNSGNTIYF
- - TRBJ1-6 TRBV19 TGTGCCAGTAGTATCCAGGCGCGGGATTCACCCCTCCACTTT CASSIQARDSPLHF
- TRBD2 TRBJ2-1 TRBV10-2 TGCGCCAGCATGCGGGAGACATACAATGAGCAGTTCTTC CASMRETYNEQFF
- - TRBJ2-2 TRBV5-5 TGTGCCAGCAGCCGGGAGGGGGCGGGCACCGGGGAGCTGTTTTTT CASSREGAGTGELFF
- - TRBJ1-1 TRBV24-1 TGTGCCACCAGTGATTTTGGGCAGAAAGCTTTCTTT CATSDFGQKAFF